This TCR beta chain was obtained from a study of molecular identifiers for immune sequencing clone quantification. Per germline, CDR1 DFQATT and CDR2 SNEGSKA (reference sequence). The length of the CDR3 is 19 residues. Previously published methods and listed TCR primers were used for the bulk TCR libraries. From the PCR reads, TCRdb called clonotypes with MiXCR, one entry per CDR3 protein. The sample holds more than 60,000 distinct CDR3 sequences, over 15% seen once. About this clonotype itself: A read error is possible here, since a much larger clone lies one base away.

This chain connects TRBV20-1 to TRBJ2-3; 8 bases align to TRBD2. The receptor was derived from a human donor in good health. Some libraries in this study had Jurkat cell RNA spiked in. Input material: naive CD8+ T cells from blood, with Jurkat cell RNA spiked in. Subset meaning: FACS-sorted CD8+CD4-CCR7+CD45RA+ naive T cells. As DNA, the CDR3 is TGCAGTGCTAGAGTCCCTCTTGAGGGCGGGAGGCCCAACACAGATACGCGGTATTTT. Its protein is CSARVPLEGGRPNTDTRYF.